Listed below are T cell receptor beta chains from one sample, sequenced in a study of cytomegalovirus exposure and HLA in healthy donors. The method was immunoSEQ multiplex PCR; TCRdb's version includes in-frame clones alone and lacks a portion of them. The table lists some 240,000 clones, around 86% of them singletons, with 1.5% to 2.5% in the top ten. The specimen sequenced was PBMCs. These receptors were taken from a woman aged 18-29 years in good health and CMV-seropositive. Both conserved end residues are part of each CDR3. Each record gives: clone size, V gene, CDR3 length, D gene, J gene, CDR3 protein, CDR3 DNA. The D gene is left open where the match is weak. Some rows have no size entry. The others give once, few or many, or a class for an expanded clone.

>once|TRBV7-8|14|-|TRBJ2-7
CASSNRDTYYEQYF
TGTGCCAGCAGCAACCGGGACACATACTACGAGCAGTACTTC
>-|TRBV9|15|-|TRBJ2-2
CASSGGGVEAGELFF
TGTGCCAGCAGCGGTGGAGGGGTGGAAGCCGGGGAGCTGTTTTTT
>-|TRBV7-3|14|-|TRBJ1-1
CASSFSGGNTEAFF
TGTGCCAGCAGCTTTTCGGGAGGGAACACTGAAGCTTTCTTT
>-|TRBV6-5|16|TRBD2|TRBJ2-1
CASSYSPSGRAQEQFF
TGTGCCAGCAGTTACTCCCCCAGCGGGAGGGCCCAGGAGCAGTTCTTC
>-|TRBV6-5|15|TRBD2|TRBJ2-1
CASSPGPAGYNEQFF
TGTGCCAGCAGCCCCGGGCCAGCGGGGTACAATGAGCAGTTCTTC
>few|TRBV19|12|-|TRBJ2-5
CASSIAGETQYF
TGTGCCAGTAGTATAGCGGGGGAGACCCAGTACTTC
>once|TRBV5-8|15|-|TRBJ1-2
CASSLDTGGSYGYTF
TGTGCCAGCAGCTTGGACACTGGCGGATCCTATGGCTACACCTTC
>-|TRBV4-2|16|TRBD2|TRBJ2-7
CASRHHKAGGTYEQYF
TGTGCCAGCAGGCACCATAAGGCGGGAGGGACCTACGAGCAGTACTTC
>-|TRBV30|15|-|TRBJ1-5
CAWSPGEGSNQPQHF
TGTGCCTGGAGCCCTGGTGAGGGAAGCAATCAGCCCCAGCATTTT
>-|TRBV27|14|-|TRBJ2-1
CASSLVGSYNEQFF
TGTGCCAGCAGTTTAGTCGGCTCCTACAATGAGCAGTTCTTC
>-|TRBV6-1|14|-|TRBJ2-1
CASSEGLAVDEQFF
TGTGCCAGCAGTGAAGGGCTCGCGGTTGATGAGCAGTTCTTC
>-|TRBV19|13|-|TRBJ1-5
CASSFTGSQPQHF
TGTGCCAGTAGTTTCACAGGGTCCCAGCCCCAGCATTTT
>-|TRBV4-2|15|-|TRBJ1-4
CASSQESGRGEKLFF
TGTGCCAGCAGCCAGGAGTCGGGCAGGGGTGAAAAACTGTTTTTT
>-|TRBV11-2|16|-|TRBJ2-7
CASSQTREIVLYEQYF
TGTGCCAGCAGCCAAACCCGGGAAATCGTCCTCTACGAGCAGTACTTC
>-|TRBV11-3|18|-|TRBJ2-2
CASSLTEWGTKNTGELFF
TGTGCCAGCAGCTTAACGGAATGGGGGACAAAAAACACCGGGGAGCTGTTTTTT
>-|TRBV6-5|13|-|TRBJ1-1
CASSYSEDTEAFF
TGTGCCAGCAGTTATTCGGAGGACACTGAAGCTTTCTTT
>-|TRBV6-5|14|-|TRBJ1-5
CASSYSDAGQPQHF
TGTGCCAGCAGTTATTCGGATGCGGGGCAGCCCCAGCATTTT
>-|TRBV19|15|TRBD1|TRBJ1-1
CASSIRTGVHTEAFF
TGTGCCAGTAGTATCCGGACAGGGGTACATACTGAAGCTTTCTTT
>-|TRBV7-8|17|-|TRBJ2-1
CASSLSLLARPYNEQFF
TGTGCCAGCAGCTTATCTTTACTAGCTAGACCTTACAATGAGCAGTTCTTC
>-|TRBV7-8|17|TRBD2|TRBJ2-1
CASSSSGTSGPYNEQFF
TGTGCCAGCAGCTCCTCCGGGACTAGCGGGCCCTACAATGAGCAGTTCTTC
>-|TRBV5-4|14|TRBD1|TRBJ1-1
CASSSGQTNTEAFF
TGTGCCAGCAGCTCGGGACAGACGAACACTGAAGCTTTCTTT
>-|TRBV7-8|13|-|TRBJ2-7
CASSLEPDYEQYF
TGTGCCAGCAGCTTAGAACCAGACTACGAGCAGTACTTC
>-|TRBV5-1|15|-|TRBJ2-1
CASSLEGYAANEQFF
TGCGCCAGCAGCTTGGAGGGGTACGCCGCCAATGAGCAGTTCTTC